Listed here is a single T cell receptor (beta chain). This clonotype appeared many times. Its antigen has not been determined. No clone much larger than this one lies a single base away; base qualities are absent. This sample is drawn from a study of HIV-infected patients and healthy controls (dated by TCRdb to between 2012 and 2015). Study-level background: CD4 counts were modestly but significantly increased in about 85% of the 16 patients after three months of therapy, but they remained below normal ranges. The CD4:CD8 ratio rose slightly, whereas CD8 counts showed no consistent shift during early therapy. After a further year of therapy, viral load was undetectable in all patients, having already become undetectable in 11 of 16 patients by the second bleed. Overall T-cell lymphocytopenia was not observed in the patients, and no significant difference from controls was found in total CDR3 counts per chain. The question the study tested was whether immune perturbation and reconstitution could be captured by deep TCR repertoire sequencing of small blood samples from HIV patients.

What the work shows at the level of the full study, not this receptor alone: HIV-infected repertoires had significantly higher mean Gini indices than controls, possibly reflecting oligoclonality. A major limit on how widely the findings apply, in the view of the authors, was that only sixteen HIV-infected individuals were processed. HIV-associated CDR3s exhibited a significant reduction in frequency during therapy, whereas CMV-associated CDR3s exhibited no significant change, although the majority increased in frequency. Significantly different mean usage between HIV-infected patients and controls was observed for eight alpha and eight beta V genes. MAIT cell alpha-chain CDR3s were found at high frequency in healthy controls but were severely depleted in HIV+ repertoires. The apparent post-therapy recovery of the Gini index in HIV-infected patients was not reproduced in size-matched repertoire data. Compared with untreated HIV+ repertoires, healthy control repertoires had roughly threefold more distinct CDR3s and higher Shannon diversity. In the samples, alpha-beta chain pairing was left undetermined. Using whole blood restricted sequencing depth and prevented separating the dynamics of distinct T-cell subpopulations. More CDR3s were shared between individuals among healthy controls than among HIV+ patients, as measured by Jaccard index and by the count of highly shared sequences. The observed differences in diversity were not explained by the slight differences in age and sex profiles between the study cohorts. The study did not determine donor HLA types. Only 2 to 3 months of therapy was reflected in the treated samples, a period arguably too short to observe immune reconstitution given low adult thymic output. Unequal numbers of distinct sequences between patients and controls complicated comparisons, and size-matching overweighted rare events from HIV-infected data.

Using SuperScript III with primers targeting the alpha and beta constant regions, around 530 ng of RNA was reverse transcribed. Separate alpha and beta chain libraries were generated by chain-specific third strand synthesis with multiplexing indices. The protocol used a single primer pair to amplify all rearrangements within a chain, which avoided primer bias, and attached molecular barcodes to each cDNA molecule. Purified cDNA was ligated with T4 RNA Ligase 1 onto a 5' RACE adapter bearing a random hexamer and the SP2 sequencing primer site. Second strand synthesis was primed from the SP2 site with Phusion polymerase, using slow temperature ramps to favor optimal annealing. The 12-nucleotide barcode on each molecule comprised two random hexamer sequences, both introduced before amplification and concatenated. P5 and P7 adapter elements plus a second index were added in a short first PCR, which was followed by a 23-cycle amplification PCR with P5s and P7 primers. Libraries received 27 PCR cycles in total, were quantified on a Qubit, sized on a Bioanalyzer, and diluted to about 4 nM. The normalized libraries were sequenced on an Illumina MiSeq using 2 x 250 paired-end kits. MinElute columns were the means by which the reverse transcription reactions were cleaned up, and the reactions were eluted into approximately 11 ul Tris-Cl. Adapter ligations ran for 20 to 25 hours at 16 degrees C and were afterwards cleaned with AMPure XP beads at a 1:1 ratio. Per the source publication's procedure: Demultiplexed FASTQ files were processed with a modified Decombinator that output V, J, insert and barcode information. Any sequence that shared a barcode yet differed from the dominant sequence was discarded as an error, and the number of original cDNA molecules was estimated by counting barcodes clustered at Levenshtein distance 3. Downstream analyses used R packages ineq, vegan, igraph and RCytoscape, with IMGT nomenclature and CDR3 definitions. To avoid skew from clonal expansion, each TCR was counted once, and V gene usage was computed over distinct sequences. Similarity networks connected unique CDR3 amino acid sequences within a donor whenever two sequences differed by a single Levenshtein edit. Published HIV-specific CDR3s (92 alpha, about 720 beta) and CMV-specific CDR3s (about 13 alpha, a few hundred beta) were compiled and searched for in the repertoires. It was shown by random subsampling to size-matched repertoires that the decreased diversity of patients was not caused by their lower sequence numbers. Through fastp at Q25 and MiXCR, TCRdb rebuilt clones from the public reads, retaining in-frame beta chains. Rows are unified per CDR3 protein, each entry keeping the most common DNA and genes. TCRdb's processing, not the authors' own work, is the source of the V and J calls. Here the sample has thousands of distinct CDR3 sequences; 7.5% to 10% occur a single time. The top ten constitute around 25% of the sample.

Follow-up blood from HIV-infected patients was collected roughly three months, about 14 weeks, after antiretroviral therapy began. Whole blood was used without fractionating the cells, so the repertoire represented all peripheral T cells without sorting. An approximately 2.6 ml sample of peripheral blood was drawn into Tempus tubes for RNA extraction. Patients were deemed ineligible for enrollment if they had febrile or AIDS-related illness, tumors, hepatitis B or C coinfection, immunomodulatory therapy, recent vaccination or treatment interruptions. Residual genomic DNA was removed with the TURBO-DNase kit and globin mRNA was depleted with GLOBINclear. The CDR3 numbers 13 residues from cysteine through phenylalanine. The retained sequence is limited to the CDR3, 39 bases, with the frame set at the first base. V is clipped by 3 bases and J by 4 bases, and the sequence between their germline boundaries is 8 bases long.

The TCR originated in an adult with HIV infection. This sample comprised blood, obtained during antiretroviral therapy. This chain joins TRBV12-3 or TRBV12-4 to TRBJ2-3, with an unclear D gene assignment. The bases read TGTGCCAGCAGTTTTCTAGGCGCAGATACGCAGTATTTT. Its product reads: CASSFLGADTQYF.